The subject of this entry is one T cell receptor (beta chain). MiXCR, run by TCRdb on the RT-PCR reads, gives a single entry per CDR3 protein. Of about 540,000 distinct CDR3 sequences listed, less than 25% are singletons. This sample was included in a study of response to subunit inactivated influenza vaccine. This CDR3 has 12 residues. The V and J ends lost 3 bases and 1 base respectively, with 6 bases between them. Germline assignment: CDR1 DFQATT and CDR2 SNEGSKA (reference sequence). In addition, the sample was reused for a study of T cells expressing NK-cell markers. From that second work: The TCR beta cDNA came from 5'RACE template switching with UMIs.

The sequence was obtained from a man aged 50 or older who received an inactivated influenza vaccine. Sequenced material: CD4+ T cells sorted from PBMCs, taken 11 to 12 days after vaccination. This sequence joins TRBV20-1 and TRBJ1-2; D gene ambiguous. In DNA form, the CDR3 reads TGCAGTGCTAGGTTGGGTAACTATGGCTACACCTTC. Protein: CSARLGNYGYTF.